The next 26 T cell receptor beta chains were all read from a single sample in a study of identical twins. TCRdb re-called the 5' RACE reads with MiXCR, one entry per CDR3 protein. This repertoire shows under 300,000 distinct CDR3 sequences, 11% to 15% found once; its top ten account for approximately 9.3%. Sequencing was carried out using memory (CD45RO+) T cells sorted from blood. Source of these receptors: a woman aged 18-29 years in good health.

The V gene is TRBV6-1, the J gene TRBJ2-1; no firm D call. V shed 6 bases and J shed 1 base, with 7 bases lying between them. From germline, CDR1 is MNHNS and CDR2 SASEGT. The CDR3 is 13 amino acids. For the CDR3, the DNA is TGTGCCAGCAGACCGCTTTCCTACAATGAGCAGTTCTTC. Its translation: CASRPLSYNEQFF.

This rearrangement joins TRBV14 to TRBJ2-1; TRBD2 is a possible D gene (5 bases). Germline-derived CDR1 and CDR2 are SGHDN and FVKESK. This CDR3 comprises 14 residues. Trimming shortened V by 1 base and J by 9 bases, and 13 bases separated the two germline ends. CDR3 loop: CASSQVLAIGEQFF. The CDR3, as DNA: TGTGCCAGCAGCCAAGTCCTAGCAATAGGTGAGCAGTTCTTC. The full variable domain, rest sourced from reference TRBV14 and TRBJ2-1, is EAGVTQFPSHSVIEKGQTVTLRCDPISGHDNLYWYRRVMGKEIKFLLHFVKESKQDESGMPNNRFLAERTGGTYSTLKVQPAELEDSGVYFCASSQVLAIGEQFFGPGTRLTVL.

At least ten counts were recorded for this clonotype. The chain is built from TRBV27 and TRBJ2-1, with 9 bases that match TRBD1. The CDR3 is 16 residues long. From germline, CDR1 is MNHEY and CDR2 SMNVEV (reference sequence). V dropped 4 bases and J dropped 7; count of bases not matched to a gene: 11. This CDR3 is CASSSYRQGGQNEQFF. Written as DNA, the CDR3 is TGTGCCAGCAGTTCCTACCGACAGGGGGGTCAGAATGAGCAGTTCTTC.

This rearrangement joins TRBV29-1 to TRBJ1-1, with 12 bases that match TRBD1. V lost 3 bases and J lost 12; bases outside the gene matches: 8. Germline V gene sequence: CDR1 SQVTM, CDR2 ANQGSEA. The CDR3 spans 13 residues. The CDR3 DNA reads TGCAGCGTTGATCCCGGGACAGGGGGCGCGACTTTCTTT. Protein: CSVDPGTGGATFF.

This clonotype appeared a few times. The V call is TRBV10-3, the J call TRBJ1-1; D is unclear. Germline CDR1 ENHRY, CDR2 SYGVKD. This CDR3 is 13 amino acids long. V lost 4 bases to trimming and J lost 7 bases, with 13 bases between them. CDR3 sequence: CAISGAGRNEAFF. CDR3 DNA: TGTGCCATCAGTGGGGCAGGTCGGAATGAAGCTTTCTTT.

This clonotype was counted a few times. The J gene is TRBJ2-1, the V gene TRBV5-1, with 10 bases aligning to TRBD2. The germline V gene has CDR1 SGHRS and CDR2 YFSETQ. CDR3 length equals 17 residues. V gave up 0 bases and J gave up 8 bases; unmatched junction bases: 11. The CDR3 here is CASSLVPSGRGQDEQFF. Written as DNA, the CDR3 is TGCGCCAGCAGCTTGGTTCCCAGCGGGAGGGGTCAGGATGAGCAGTTCTTC.

The rearrangement links TRBV9 to TRBJ2-2, with a possible D match to TRBD2 (5 bases). Deletions cut 0 bases from V and 1 base from J, with 10 bases between. This CDR3 has 16 residues. Germline V CDR1 and CDR2: SGDLS, YYNGEE. The CDR3: CASSVVSGRNTGELFF. The CDR3 DNA sequence: TGTGCCAGCAGCGTAGTCAGCGGAAGGAACACCGGGGAGCTGTTTTTT.

The chain couples TRBV9 to TRBJ2-5, with TRBD2 matching 8 bases. Germline V gene lookup returns CDR1 SGDLS and CDR2 YYNGEE. The CDR3 extends over 14 amino acids. The V and J ends lost 0 bases and 4 bases, in that order; junction bases with no gene match: 2. The CDR3 here is CASSVGTSRETQYF. As DNA, the CDR3 is TGTGCCAGCAGCGTAGGGACTAGCAGAGAGACCCAGTACTTC.

As concerns this clonotype: It may be a read error: a sequence one base away is much more abundant. The rearrangement links TRBV12-3 or TRBV12-4 to TRBJ2-5; a possible D gene is TRBD2 (6 bases). The CDR3 covers 14 residues. Trimming cost V 2 bases and J 7 bases, with 14 bases left between them. The DNA for the CDR3 is TGTGCCAGCAGTTTACGGTGGCAGGAGGGGACCCAGTACTTC. Amino acids: CASSLRWQEGTQYF.

The sample holds many counts of this clonotype. V usage is TRBV6-1 and J usage is TRBJ2-2; D is uncertain. Germline V CDR1 and CDR2: MNHNS, SASEGT. V was cut by 8 bases and J by 0 bases, with 7 bases left in between. The CDR3 is 13 residues long. CDR3 coding DNA: TGTGCCAGCTCCTGGACGAACACCGGGGAGCTGTTTTTT. Protein product: CASSWTNTGELFF.

The V gene is TRBV27, the J gene TRBJ1-5; D is unclear. From germline, CDR1 is MNHEY and CDR2 SMNVEV (reference sequence). Trimming cost V 5 bases and J 4 bases, with 9 bases left between them. This CDR3 has 13 amino acids. The CDR3 here is CASSGTLNQPQHF. The DNA of the CDR3 is TGTGCCAGCAGTGGAACCCTGAATCAGCCCCAGCATTTT.

This clonotype was picked up many times. This chain joins TRBV5-4 and TRBJ2-1; D is perhaps TRBD1 (5 bases). V was clipped by 2 bases and J by 5 bases, with 11 bases between them. This CDR3 contains 14 residues. Germline-derived CDR1 and CDR2 are SGHNT and YYREEE (reference sequence). In DNA, the CDR3 is TGTGCCAGCAGCTTTAATAGGGGTGACAATGAGCAGTTCTTC. Protein sequence: CASSFNRGDNEQFF.

Note on this clonotype: The CDR3 ends on some other residue instead of the conserved phenylalanine or tryptophan, so this is likely a read error. The DNA is omitted, as the CDR3 cannot be located on it reliably, and the CDR3 follows TCRdb's listing. The chain joins TRBV4-3 to TRBJ2-1; the table's D gene call, TRBD1, was not cross checked with the DNA. From germline, CDR1 is LGHNA and CDR2 YSLEER. Counting both end residues, the CDR3 totals 13 amino acids. CDR3: CASSQLQGSPPAI.

The rearrangement uses TRBV11-3 and TRBJ1-2; TRBD1 might be the D (6 bases). Germline V CDR1 and CDR2: SGHNT, YENEEA. V gave up 4 bases and J gave up 3 bases, with 9 bases separating them. The CDR3 is made up of 13 amino acids. The CDR3 nucleotides are TGTGCCAGCAGCTCCGGGACATACTATGGCTACACCTTC. Protein: CASSSGTYYGYTF.

This clonotype appeared a few times. The CDR3 loop reads CASSLEPLRNEQFF. CDR3 nucleotide sequence: TGTGCCAGCAGTTTGGAACCCCTTCGCAATGAGCAGTTCTTC. The chain couples TRBV27 to TRBJ2-1; the D is unclear. V lost 3 bases and J lost 6, with 12 bases in between. The CDR3 totals 14 residues. Germline lookup yields CDR1 MNHEY and CDR2 SMNVEV (reference sequence).

This clonotype was counted between two and nine times. The chain employs TRBV20-1 and TRBJ2-1; a weak D match, TRBD2 (6 bases). The CDR3 length is 15 residues. Germline lookup yields CDR1 DFQATT and CDR2 SNEGSKA (reference sequence). V lost 6 bases and J lost 1, with 16 bases in between. The CDR3 here is CSAYTGRESYNEQFF. CDR3 bases: TGCAGTGCCTACACCGGCCGGGAGTCCTACAATGAGCAGTTCTTC.

This clonotype was seen more than once but under ten times. The chain carries TRBV19 and TRBJ1-6, with a weak D call TRBD1 (5 bases). The CDR3 extends over 14 amino acids. Deletions cut 6 bases from V and 9 bases from J, with 15 bases between. The germline V gene has CDR1 LNHDA and CDR2 SQIVND (reference sequence). CDR3 DNA: TGTGCCAGTAGCCCCGGGAGGGACGGTTCACCCCTCCACTTT. Amino acids: CASSPGRDGSPLHF.

This clonotype has just a few counts. This chain joins TRBV5-1 and TRBJ2-3, with D perhaps TRBD2 (5 bases). The CDR3 runs 14 residues. V shed 0 bases and J shed 4 bases, with 9 bases lying between them. The germline gives CDR1 SGHRS, CDR2 YFSETQ. CDR3 in DNA: TGCGCCAGCAGCTTGGTCGGGGATGCAGATACGCAGTATTTT. It translates to CASSLVGDADTQYF. The full variable domain, its missing parts supplied by reference TRBV5-1 and TRBJ2-3, is KAGVTQTPRYLIKTRGQQVTLSCSPISGHRSVSWYQQTPGQGLQFLFEYFSETQRNKGNFPGRFSGRQFSNSRSEMNVSTLELGDSALYLCASSLVGDADTQYFGPGTRLTVL.

This clonotype occurred a few times. The chain is built from TRBV18 and TRBJ2-7, with D uncertain. The CDR3 loop spans 11 amino acids. V was trimmed by 5 bases and J by 4 bases, leaving 6 bases between them. From germline, CDR1 is KGHSH and CDR2 LQKENI. In DNA form, the CDR3 reads TGTGCCAGCTCAAATGGGTACGAGCAGTACTTC. Translated, it gives CASSNGYEQYF.

There are many counts of this clonotype. This chain links TRBV12-3 or TRBV12-4 with TRBJ2-2; D perhaps matches TRBD2 (6 bases). The ends were cut back, 6 bases at V and 2 bases at J, with 7 bases in the middle. This CDR3 comprises 13 residues. The CDR3 DNA is TGTGCCAGCAGGGGACTCAACACCGGGGAGCTGTTTTTT. Translation gives CASRGLNTGELFF.

This clonotype was picked up many times. The chain couples TRBV10-2 to TRBJ2-7; TRBD2 matches 9 bases. The germline gives CDR1 WSHSY, CDR2 SAAADI. This CDR3 comprises 17 residues. V dropped 2 bases and J dropped 1; count of bases not matched to a gene: 9. The CDR3 loop is CASSEGGLAGPSYEQYF. Here the CDR3 DNA reads TGCGCCAGCAGTGAGGGGGGCCTAGCGGGACCGTCCTACGAGCAGTACTTC.

The chain combines TRBV2 with TRBJ2-3; tentative D call: TRBD2 (5 bases). Trimming took 8 bases from V and 5 from J, leaving 11 bases between them. The germline V gene has CDR1 SNHLY and CDR2 FYNNEI. The CDR3 contains 12 residues. CDR3 protein: CASRSEGDTQYF. For the CDR3, the DNA is TGTGCCAGCCGAAGTGAGGGAGATACGCAGTATTTT.

The chain is built from TRBV4-3 and TRBJ2-3; possibly TRBD2 for D (6 bases). The germline V gene encodes CDR1 LGHNA and CDR2 YSLEER. The germline V and J ends were trimmed by 0 bases and 0 bases, with 13 bases remaining between them. This CDR3 contains 17 residues. In DNA form, the CDR3 reads TGCGCCAGCAGCCAAGATCGAGTCGGGAGTAGCACAGATACGCAGTATTTT. Translated: CASSQDRVGSSTDTQYF.

This clonotype has only a few counts. The chain links TRBV6-1 to TRBJ2-5; 15 positions match TRBD2. J lost 5 bases, V lost 6 bases, and 4 bases had no gene match. This CDR3 has 15 residues. The V gene's germline CDR1 is MNHNS and CDR2 SASEGT. Here the CDR3 reads CASRMGLAGGETQYF. The CDR3 DNA is TGTGCCAGCAGGATGGGACTAGCGGGAGGTGAGACCCAGTACTTC.

There are many counts of this clonotype. The chain couples TRBV29-1 to TRBJ2-1; 10 bases line up with TRBD2. The V and J ends lost 2 bases and 4 bases, in that order; junction bases with no gene match: 11. The CDR3 extends over 17 amino acids. The germline CDR1 and CDR2 sequences are SQVTM and ANQGSEA. The CDR3: CSVERAGGPFLYNEQFF. The CDR3 nucleotides are TGCAGCGTTGAAAGAGCGGGGGGGCCTTTTCTTTACAATGAGCAGTTCTTC.

This clonotype has just a few counts. The chain joins TRBV10-3 to TRBJ1-5; no reliable D call. CDR1 ENHRY and CDR2 SYGVKD come from the germline V gene. This CDR3 has 14 residues. The V end was cut by 2 bases, the J end by 1 base, with 6 bases between. CDR3 protein: CAISEAKSNQPQHF. The DNA for the CDR3 is TGTGCCATCAGTGAGGCCAAAAGCAATCAGCCCCAGCATTTT.